Sequencing of this TCR beta chain was carried out in a study of cytomegalovirus exposure and HLA in healthy donors. On this clone itself: As yet, its antigen is unknown.

PCR employed 60 Vbeta and 13 Jbeta primers. The repertoire was sequenced with immunoSEQ multiplex PCR; TCRdb's copy has only in-frame clones and lacks some. The table has fewer than 150,000 clones, 70% to 85% seen once. Study outcomes and limitations: Most of the TCR beta V segments (in an earlier analysis) were productive either about 87% or about 30% of the time.

V dropped 2 bases and J dropped 0 bases, with 11 bases sitting between them. CDR3 length: 16 amino acids. Germline V lookup: CDR1 SGHTA, CDR2 FQGNSA. The sequenced sample was PBMCs. This TCR came from a male donor in good health and CMV-seronegative. The chain couples TRBV7-2 to TRBJ1-3, with D unresolved. The CDR3 protein is CASSLRSGSSGNTIYF. DNA of the CDR3: TGTGCCAGCAGCTTACGATCGGGTAGCTCTGGAAACACCATATATTTT.